This T cell receptor beta chain originates from a study of Ad26.COV2.S vaccination and SARS-CoV-2 variants. About the study: Once, or twice with 56 days between doses, Ad26.COV2.S was given intramuscularly. Points from the study as a whole: The placebo group had lower spike-specific TCR breadth than the vaccine recipients did.

The treatment is: 19 received Ad26.COV2.S at low or high dose, single or two shots; 5 received placebo; per-sample allocation not given. Following the first vaccine or placebo injection, samples were taken on day 63. Method: immunoSEQ multiplex PCR; TCRdb's copy keeps in-frame clones and lacks some. The sample contains fewer than 400,000 clones, 90% of which appear only once. With respect to this clone: What it binds is not known.

Sample: peripheral blood, taken in a trial of Ad26.COV2.S vaccine versus placebo. The sequence derives from a person aged 18 to 65 who received the Ad26.COV2.S COVID-19 vaccine or a placebo.

In DNA form, the CDR3 reads TGCGCCAGCAGTCGCGCCCAGGGGGCTGGAAACACCATATATTTT. This encodes CASSRAQGAGNTIYF. This chain joins TRBV5-1 and TRBJ1-3, with 7 bases identical to TRBD1. CDR3 length: 15 amino acids. The germline gives CDR1 SGHRS, CDR2 YFSETQ. V shed 5 bases, J shed 2 bases, and the junction held 7 bases outside the gene matches.